A single sample is the source of the 11 T cell receptor beta chains below, sequenced in a study of human T cells and chemical hapten exposure. TCRdb called the RACE reads again in MiXCR, with one record for every CDR3 protein. The sample has 110,000 to 150,000 distinct CDR3 sequences, over 9.5% seen once. Time point: patch test 2, 6 weeks after DPC sensitization. The treatment was: therapeutic diphenylcyclopropenone sensitization with weekly scalp DPC. This sample comprised whole blood, obtained in connection with sensitization to the hapten diphenylcyclopropenone (DPC). The source is a woman in her forties or fifties with alopecia areata. Some clones in this sample may be carry-over from other donors' samples.

This clonotype was detected only a few times. The chain employs TRBV6-1 and TRBJ2-7, with unresolved D. The CDR3 length is 11 residues. V lost 4 bases and J lost 7, with 8 bases in between. CDR1 MNHNS and CDR2 SASEGT come from the germline V gene. This chain's CDR3 is CASSALWEQYF. The CDR3 bases are TGTGCCAGCAGTGCCCTCTGGGAGCAGTACTTC.

This clonotype was counted at least ten times. The chain is built from TRBV12-3 or TRBV12-4 and TRBJ2-7; D remains ambiguous. There are 15 residues in the CDR3. V was pared by 6 bases and J by 7 bases, with 22 bases between. The CDR3, as DNA: TGTGCCAGCAGAGGATCGGGCTCCACGGGTCGGGAGCAGTACTTC. This encodes CASRGSGSTGREQYF.

In its sample, this clonotype was seen many times. J is TRBJ1-6 and V is TRBV20-1; 8 bases are shared with TRBD1. V dropped 6 bases and J dropped 8; count of bases not matched to a gene: 6. The CDR3 loop spans 13 amino acids. Germline V gene sequence: CDR1 DFQATT, CDR2 SNEGSKA (reference sequence). The DNA of the CDR3 is TGCAGTGCCACGGACAGGGTCGATTCACCCCTCCACTTT. The encoded protein is CSATDRVDSPLHF.

At least ten counts were recorded for this clonotype. J is TRBJ2-4 and V is TRBV5-8; perhaps TRBD2 as D (6 bases). CDR3 length: 15 residues. CDR1 is SGHTS, CDR2 YDEGEE, per germline. Trimming pared 4 bases from V and 0 bases from J, leaving 11 bases between. The CDR3 nucleotides read TGTGCCAGCAGCGAGGAGGGGCTAGCCAAAAACATTCAGTACTTC. Translated, it gives CASSEEGLAKNIQYF.

This clonotype was found many times. This sequence joins TRBV6-2 or TRBV6-3 and TRBJ2-3, with D perhaps being TRBD1 or TRBD2 (5 bases each). Germline loops: CDR1 MNHEY, CDR2 SVGEGT. This CDR3 spans 14 amino acids. V was cut by 1 base and J by 2 bases, with 7 bases left in between. The chain's CDR3 is CASSYWDLTDTQYF. The CDR3 DNA follows: TGTGCCAGCAGTTACTGGGACCTCACAGATACGCAGTATTTT.

This clonotype has a count of ten or more. This chain joins TRBV7-3 and TRBJ2-1; either TRBD1 or TRBD2 may supply D (5 bases each). The CDR3 totals 13 residues. Trimming took off 5 bases at V and 7 bases at J, with 12 bases between the two ends. Germline CDR1 SGHTA, CDR2 FQGTGA. Here the CDR3 DNA reads TGTGCCAGCAGCCGCATAGAGGGGAATGAGCAGTTCTTC. Protein: CASSRIEGNEQFF. The full variable domain, with the rest looked up from reference TRBV7-3 and TRBJ2-1, is GAGVSQTPSNKVTEKGKYVELRCDPISGHTALYWYRQSLGQGPEFLIYFQGTGAADDSGLPNDRFFAVRPEGSVSTLKIQRTERGDSAVYLCASSRIEGNEQFFGPGTRLTVL.

Many counts were recorded for this clonotype. The V call is TRBV4-3, the J call TRBJ2-6; D remains ambiguous. Per the germline V gene, CDR1 is LGHNA and CDR2 is YSLEER. The CDR3 sequence is 18 residues long. V was trimmed by 1 base and J by 2 bases, leaving 15 bases between them. The CDR3 bases are TGCGCCAGCAGCCAAGTGGGTATAGGCCGACCTGGGGCCAACGTCCTGACTTTC. Encoded protein: CASSQVGIGRPGANVLTF.

The J gene is TRBJ1-4, the V gene TRBV12-3 or TRBV12-4, with a weak D call TRBD1 (5 bases). The length of the CDR3 is 15 residues. The V end was cut by 5 bases, the J end by 7 bases, with 17 bases between. CDR3 DNA: TGTGCCAGCAGTAAGCTCAGGGTTCAGGGTGAAAAACTGTTTTTT. Its translation is CASSKLRVQGEKLFF.

This clonotype has more than one count but fewer than ten. The chain carries TRBV15 and TRBJ1-1; D not certain. This CDR3 contains 16 residues. Trimming removed 1 base at V and 3 bases at J, with 15 bases between. Germline V gene data show CDR1 as LNHNV and CDR2 as YYDKDF (reference sequence). CDR3 sequence (DNA): TGTGCCACCAGCAGAGGGGCTCCGCAGGCGCACACTGAAGCTTTCTTT. It is translated as CATSRGAPQAHTEAFF. Full variable domain (missing parts from reference TRBV15 and TRBJ1-1): DAMVIQNPRYQVTQFGKPVTLSCSQTLNHNVMYWYQQKSSQAPKLLFHYYDKDFNNEADTPDNFQSRRPNTSFCFLDIRSPGLGDTAMYLCATSRGAPQAHTEAFFGQGTRLTVV.

A few counts support this clonotype. V and J are TRBV29-1 and TRBJ1-1, with D uncertain. CDR1 SQVTM and CDR2 ANQGSEA come from the germline V gene. This CDR3 has 11 residues. V lost 6 bases and J lost 4, with 9 bases in between. This CDR3 reads CSVQAGTEAFF. The CDR3 nucleotides read TGCAGCGTGCAGGCCGGCACTGAAGCTTTCTTT.

This chain joins TRBV28 and TRBJ2-2; 9 nucleotides agree with TRBD1. This CDR3 region has 15 residues. V shed 6 bases and J 2 bases; nucleotides not matched to a gene: 4. Looked up from germline, CDR1 is MDHEN and CDR2 is SYDVKM. CDR3 DNA: TGTGCCAGCAGGTCGGGACAGGGCAACACCGGGGAGCTGTTTTTT. Amino acids: CASRSGQGNTGELFF.